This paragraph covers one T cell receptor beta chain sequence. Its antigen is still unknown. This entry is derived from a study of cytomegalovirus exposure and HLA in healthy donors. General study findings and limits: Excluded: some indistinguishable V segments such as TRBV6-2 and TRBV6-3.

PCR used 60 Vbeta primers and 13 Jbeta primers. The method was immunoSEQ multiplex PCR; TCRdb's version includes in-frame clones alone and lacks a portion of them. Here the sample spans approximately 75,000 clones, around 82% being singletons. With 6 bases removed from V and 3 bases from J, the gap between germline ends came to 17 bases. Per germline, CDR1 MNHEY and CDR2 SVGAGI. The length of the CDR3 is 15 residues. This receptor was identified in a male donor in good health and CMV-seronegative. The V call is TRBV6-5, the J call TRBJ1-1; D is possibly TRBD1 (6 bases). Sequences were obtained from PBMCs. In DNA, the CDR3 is TGTGCCAGCAGGGCTTGGCGGGGGGCGGACACTGAAGCTTTCTTT. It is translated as CASRAWRGADTEAFF.